A selection of T cell receptor beta chains follows, all from one sample in a study of blood T cell repertoires in COVID-19. Only in-frame clones appear in the TCRdb table, and some are missing; sequencing was by immunoSEQ multiplex PCR. Among under 250,000 clones listed, around nine tenths were seen once. Sequenced: peripheral blood. All receptors come from a woman aged 55-69 years who had recovered from COVID-19. Both conserved end residues are part of each CDR3. Each record gives: clone size, CDR3 length, J gene, V gene, D gene, CDR3 protein, CDR3 DNA. A D gene is named only where the DNA matches it firmly. The size entry is marked missing in some rows and otherwise reads once, few, many or a size class.

clone size: few
CDR3 length: 13
J gene: TRBJ2-7
V gene: TRBV2
D gene: NA
CDR3 protein: CASSGGQDYEQYF
CDR3 DNA: TGTGCCAGCAGTGGGGGCCAGGACTACGAGCAGTACTTC

clone size: NA
CDR3 length: 12
J gene: TRBJ1-5
V gene: TRBV28
D gene: NA
CDR3 protein: CASSLYHQPQHF
CDR3 DNA: TGTGCCAGCAGTTTGTATCATCAGCCCCAGCATTTT

clone size: few
CDR3 length: 17
J gene: TRBJ2-2
V gene: TRBV19
D gene: NA
CDR3 protein: CASSMFRGAGDTGELFF
CDR3 DNA: TGTGCCAGTAGTATGTTCAGGGGCGCGGGGGACACCGGGGAGCTGTTTTTT

clone size: NA
CDR3 length: 15
J gene: TRBJ2-3
V gene: TRBV9
D gene: NA
CDR3 protein: CASSVGPSWADTQYF
CDR3 DNA: TGTGCCAGCAGCGTAGGTCCTAGCTGGGCAGATACGCAGTATTTT

clone size: NA
CDR3 length: 14
J gene: TRBJ1-2
V gene: TRBV9
D gene: NA
CDR3 protein: CASSDKGRRRGYTF
CDR3 DNA: TGTGCCAGCAGCGACAAGGGGAGGCGGCGCGGCTACACCTTC

clone size: once
CDR3 length: 14
J gene: TRBJ2-3
V gene: TRBV2
D gene: NA
CDR3 protein: CASSYRVTTDTQYF
CDR3 DNA: TGTGCCAGCAGCTACAGGGTGACCACAGATACGCAGTATTTT

clone size: NA
CDR3 length: 14
J gene: TRBJ2-5
V gene: TRBV7-2
D gene: TRBD1
CDR3 protein: CASSLLGQQETQYF
CDR3 DNA: TGTGCCAGCAGCTTACTGGGACAGCAAGAGACCCAGTACTTC

clone size: NA
CDR3 length: 15
J gene: TRBJ2-2
V gene: TRBV12-5
D gene: NA
CDR3 protein: CASGSFEENTGELFF
CDR3 DNA: TGTGCTAGTGGTTCGTTCGAGGAGAACACCGGGGAGCTGTTTTTT

clone size: NA
CDR3 length: 13
J gene: TRBJ2-2
V gene: TRBV7-3
D gene: NA
CDR3 protein: CASASQGTGELFF
CDR3 DNA: TGTGCCAGCGCTAGTCAGGGCACCGGGGAGCTGTTTTTT

clone size: NA
CDR3 length: 13
J gene: TRBJ1-2
V gene: TRBV7-8
D gene: NA
CDR3 protein: CASSLLSAVRRDF
CDR3 DNA: TGTGCCAGCAGCTTACTTTCCGCCGTTCGCCGCGATTTC

clone size: NA
CDR3 length: 16
J gene: TRBJ1-5
V gene: TRBV19
D gene: TRBD1
CDR3 protein: CASSIGRGYSNQPQHF
CDR3 DNA: TGTGCCAGTAGTATAGGCAGGGGGTATAGCAATCAGCCCCAGCATTTT

clone size: once
CDR3 length: 13
J gene: TRBJ2-7
V gene: TRBV3-1/TRBV3-2
D gene: NA
CDR3 protein: CASSLTDSYEQYF
CDR3 DNA: TGTGCCAGCAGCCTAACAGATTCCTACGAGCAGTACTTC

clone size: once
CDR3 length: 15
J gene: TRBJ1-1
V gene: TRBV7-3
D gene: NA
CDR3 protein: CASSLSRPGNTEAFF
CDR3 DNA: TGTGCCAGCAGCTTATCCCGACCGGGGAACACTGAAGCTTTCTTT

clone size: NA
CDR3 length: 14
J gene: TRBJ1-4
V gene: TRBV29-1
D gene: NA
CDR3 protein: CSVAKGQGGEKLFF
CDR3 DNA: TGCAGCGTTGCTAAAGGGCAGGGAGGGGAAAAACTGTTTTTT

clone size: NA
CDR3 length: 14
J gene: TRBJ2-1
V gene: TRBV27
D gene: NA
CDR3 protein: CASSFGSGYNEQFF
CDR3 DNA: TGTGCCAGCAGTTTTGGCTCGGGGTACAATGAGCAGTTCTTC

clone size: NA
CDR3 length: 13
J gene: TRBJ1-3
V gene: TRBV6-5
D gene: NA
CDR3 protein: CASGAFVGNTIYF
CDR3 DNA: TGTGCCAGCGGAGCGTTTGTCGGAAACACCATATATTTT

clone size: NA
CDR3 length: 14
J gene: TRBJ2-5
V gene: TRBV5-1
D gene: NA
CDR3 protein: CASSLNGAKETQYF
CDR3 DNA: TGCGCCAGCAGCCTGAATGGAGCAAAAGAGACCCAGTACTTC

clone size: NA
CDR3 length: 15
J gene: TRBJ1-2
V gene: TRBV18
D gene: TRBD1
CDR3 protein: CASSPSTGADYGYTF
CDR3 DNA: TGTGCCAGCTCACCCTCCACAGGGGCTGACTATGGCTACACCTTC

clone size: NA
CDR3 length: 15
J gene: TRBJ2-3
V gene: TRBV7-7
D gene: TRBD1
CDR3 protein: CASSLTGQTADTQYF
CDR3 DNA: TGTGCTAGCAGCTTAACGGGACAGACGGCAGATACGCAGTATTTT

clone size: once
CDR3 length: 15
J gene: TRBJ2-7
V gene: TRBV7-8
D gene: TRBD2
CDR3 protein: CASSPTSGGLYEQYF
CDR3 DNA: TGTGCCAGCAGCCCAACTAGCGGGGGGTTGTACGAGCAGTACTTC

clone size: NA
CDR3 length: 15
J gene: TRBJ2-1
V gene: TRBV11-2
D gene: TRBD2
CDR3 protein: CASSLLRGGYNEQFF
CDR3 DNA: TGTGCCAGCAGCTTACTACGGGGGGGCTACAATGAGCAGTTCTTC

clone size: once
CDR3 length: 14
J gene: TRBJ1-2
V gene: TRBV24-1
D gene: NA
CDR3 protein: CATSDLKLEYGYTF
CDR3 DNA: TGTGCCACCAGTGATTTGAAACTTGAGTATGGCTACACCTTC

clone size: once
CDR3 length: 14
J gene: TRBJ2-1
V gene: TRBV6-4
D gene: TRBD2
CDR3 protein: CASRGLAPYNEQFF
CDR3 DNA: TGTGCCAGCAGGGGACTAGCGCCCTACAATGAGCAGTTCTTC

clone size: NA
CDR3 length: 12
J gene: TRBJ1-6
V gene: TRBV6-5
D gene: NA
CDR3 protein: CASRVGESPLHF
CDR3 DNA: TGTGCCAGCAGGGTGGGAGAGTCACCCCTCCACTTT

clone size: NA
CDR3 length: 15
J gene: TRBJ2-3
V gene: TRBV19
D gene: NA
CDR3 protein: CASSISGTSTDTQYF
CDR3 DNA: TGTGCCAGTAGTATTAGCGGTACTAGCACAGATACGCAGTATTTT

clone size: NA
CDR3 length: 14
J gene: TRBJ1-5
V gene: TRBV18
D gene: NA
CDR3 protein: CASSRGQSNQPQHF
CDR3 DNA: TGTGCCAGCTCACGTGGACAGAGCAATCAGCCCCAGCATTTT

clone size: NA
CDR3 length: 17
J gene: TRBJ2-3
V gene: TRBV5-4
D gene: TRBD2
CDR3 protein: CASSLGLAGVSTDTQYF
CDR3 DNA: TGTGCCAGCAGCTTGGGCTTAGCGGGGGTTAGCACAGATACGCAGTATTTT

clone size: NA
CDR3 length: 15
J gene: TRBJ1-6
V gene: TRBV6-5
D gene: NA
CDR3 protein: CASSYVAGKVSPLHF
CDR3 DNA: TGTGCCAGCAGTTACGTTGCAGGGAAGGTCTCACCCCTCCACTTT

clone size: NA
CDR3 length: 13
J gene: TRBJ2-1
V gene: TRBV2
D gene: NA
CDR3 protein: CASIPLQGGEQFF
CDR3 DNA: TGTGCCAGCATCCCCTTACAGGGTGGAGAGCAGTTCTTC

clone size: NA
CDR3 length: 13
J gene: TRBJ2-1
V gene: TRBV28
D gene: NA
CDR3 protein: CATRASSYNEQFF
CDR3 DNA: TGTGCCACGAGGGCGAGCTCCTACAATGAGCAGTTCTTC

clone size: NA
CDR3 length: 12
J gene: TRBJ1-1
V gene: TRBV7-9
D gene: NA
CDR3 protein: CASSLTQAEAFF
CDR3 DNA: TGTGCCAGCAGCTTAACACAAGCTGAAGCTTTCTTT

clone size: NA
CDR3 length: 15
J gene: TRBJ2-2
V gene: TRBV28
D gene: TRBD2
CDR3 protein: CASVSGLEGTGELFF
CDR3 DNA: TGTGCCAGCGTTTCCGGACTAGAGGGAACCGGGGAGCTGTTTTTT

clone size: NA
CDR3 length: 15
J gene: TRBJ2-4
V gene: TRBV28
D gene: TRBD2
CDR3 protein: CASSSPGGQGNIQYF
CDR3 DNA: TGTGCCAGCAGTTCCCCGGGGGGGCAGGGGAACATTCAGTACTTC

clone size: NA
CDR3 length: 16
J gene: TRBJ2-1
V gene: TRBV9
D gene: NA
CDR3 protein: CASSATGDIVYNEQFF
CDR3 DNA: TGTGCCAGCAGCGCGACTGGGGACATCGTCTACAATGAGCAGTTCTTC

clone size: NA
CDR3 length: 15
J gene: TRBJ1-1
V gene: TRBV5-6
D gene: NA
CDR3 protein: CASSRNIYPNTEAFF
CDR3 DNA: TGTGCCAGCAGCCGCAATATCTACCCGAACACTGAAGCTTTCTTT

clone size: NA
CDR3 length: 12
J gene: TRBJ2-5
V gene: TRBV5-4
D gene: NA
CDR3 protein: CASSSGFETQYF
CDR3 DNA: TGTGCCAGCAGCTCAGGGTTCGAGACCCAGTACTTC

clone size: NA
CDR3 length: 18
J gene: TRBJ2-2
V gene: TRBV27
D gene: TRBD1
CDR3 protein: CASSLQGAFGMNTGELFF
CDR3 DNA: TGTGCCAGCAGTCTACAGGGGGCGTTTGGTATGAACACCGGGGAGCTGTTTTTT

clone size: NA
CDR3 length: 12
J gene: TRBJ1-2
V gene: TRBV29-1
D gene: NA
CDR3 protein: CSVGGTAYGYTF
CDR3 DNA: TGCAGCGTTGGCGGGACGGCTTATGGCTACACCTTC

clone size: NA
CDR3 length: 14
J gene: TRBJ2-7
V gene: TRBV28
D gene: NA
CDR3 protein: CASSFTAPRGEQYF
CDR3 DNA: TGTGCCAGCAGTTTCACAGCGCCTAGGGGCGAGCAGTACTTC

clone size: NA
CDR3 length: 14
J gene: TRBJ2-7
V gene: TRBV6-2/TRBV6-3
D gene: TRBD2
CDR3 protein: CASNPSGGADEQYF
CDR3 DNA: TGTGCCAGCAACCCTAGCGGGGGGGCCGACGAGCAGTACTTC

clone size: once
CDR3 length: 14
J gene: TRBJ2-3
V gene: TRBV6-2/TRBV6-3
D gene: NA
CDR3 protein: CASSFLSSTDTQYF
CDR3 DNA: TGTGCCAGCAGTTTCCTCTCTAGCACAGATACGCAGTATTTT

clone size: NA
CDR3 length: 13
J gene: TRBJ1-1
V gene: TRBV7-2
D gene: NA
CDR3 protein: CASSRSSNTEAFF
CDR3 DNA: TGTGCCAGCAGCCGGTCTAGTAACACTGAAGCTTTCTTT

clone size: NA
CDR3 length: 14
J gene: TRBJ2-7
V gene: TRBV27
D gene: TRBD1
CDR3 protein: CASRPGGGPGEQYF
CDR3 DNA: TGTGCCAGCAGACCAGGGGGCGGTCCGGGGGAGCAGTACTTC

clone size: NA
CDR3 length: 14
J gene: TRBJ1-6
V gene: TRBV4-1
D gene: NA
CDR3 protein: CASSQVGDSSPLHF
CDR3 DNA: TGCGCCAGCAGCCAAGTAGGTGACAGCTCACCCCTCCACTTT

clone size: NA
CDR3 length: 13
J gene: TRBJ2-7
V gene: TRBV3-1/TRBV3-2
D gene: NA
CDR3 protein: CASSPFTGYEQYF
CDR3 DNA: TGTGCCAGCAGCCCCTTTACCGGGTACGAGCAGTACTTC

clone size: NA
CDR3 length: 14
J gene: TRBJ2-3
V gene: TRBV3-1/TRBV3-2
D gene: TRBD1
CDR3 protein: CASSLGQGRDTQYF
CDR3 DNA: TGTGCCAGCAGCCTAGGACAGGGACGGGATACGCAGTATTTT

clone size: NA
CDR3 length: 14
J gene: TRBJ1-6
V gene: TRBV7-3
D gene: NA
CDR3 protein: CASSLTPSNSPLHF
CDR3 DNA: TGTGCCAGCAGCTTAACTCCCAGTAATTCACCCCTCCACTTT

clone size: NA
CDR3 length: 16
J gene: TRBJ2-2
V gene: TRBV2
D gene: TRBD1
CDR3 protein: CASSGRYRGRTGELFF
CDR3 DNA: TGTGCCAGCAGTGGAAGGTACAGGGGGCGCACCGGGGAGCTGTTTTTT

clone size: few
CDR3 length: 15
J gene: TRBJ1-2
V gene: TRBV4-3
D gene: NA
CDR3 protein: CASSQASREPYGYTF
CDR3 DNA: TGCGCCAGCAGCCAAGCGTCTAGGGAGCCCTATGGCTACACCTTC

clone size: NA
CDR3 length: 16
J gene: TRBJ1-1
V gene: TRBV15
D gene: NA
CDR3 protein: CATSRGPGGSNTEAFF
CDR3 DNA: TGTGCCACCAGCAGAGGTCCGGGGGGGTCGAACACTGAAGCTTTCTTT

clone size: NA
CDR3 length: 12
J gene: TRBJ2-7
V gene: TRBV3-1/TRBV3-2
D gene: NA
CDR3 protein: CASSHLSDEQYF
CDR3 DNA: TGTGCCAGCAGCCACCTTTCCGACGAGCAGTACTTC

clone size: NA
CDR3 length: 16
J gene: TRBJ2-2
V gene: TRBV4-1
D gene: TRBD1
CDR3 protein: CASRFQGTEGTGELFF
CDR3 DNA: TGCGCCAGCCGTTTCCAGGGGACAGAGGGAACCGGGGAGCTGTTTTTT

clone size: NA
CDR3 length: 15
J gene: TRBJ2-7
V gene: TRBV7-8
D gene: TRBD1
CDR3 protein: CASSRIQGGSYEQYF
CDR3 DNA: TGTGCCAGCAGCCGTATACAGGGGGGCTCCTACGAGCAGTACTTC

clone size: NA
CDR3 length: 14
J gene: TRBJ1-2
V gene: TRBV15
D gene: NA
CDR3 protein: CATSRTRAADGYTF
CDR3 DNA: TGTGCCACCAGCAGGACCAGGGCGGCGGATGGCTACACCTTC

clone size: NA
CDR3 length: 13
J gene: TRBJ1-1
V gene: TRBV18
D gene: NA
CDR3 protein: CASSPNHGAEAFF
CDR3 DNA: TGTGCCAGCTCACCCAACCACGGGGCTGAAGCTTTCTTT

clone size: NA
CDR3 length: 13
J gene: TRBJ2-3
V gene: TRBV19
D gene: TRBD1
CDR3 protein: CASSSHRGDTQYF
CDR3 DNA: TGTGCCAGTAGTTCACACAGGGGGGATACGCAGTATTTT

clone size: NA
CDR3 length: 15
J gene: TRBJ1-5
V gene: TRBV11-2
D gene: TRBD1
CDR3 protein: CASSQQGGSNQPQHF
CDR3 DNA: TGTGCCAGCAGCCAACAGGGGGGGAGCAATCAGCCCCAGCATTTT